Listed here are 23 T cell receptor beta chains from one sample, sequenced in a study of CD8 T cells in ankylosing spondylitis. TCRdb fed the 5' RACE reads into MiXCR, producing one record per CDR3 protein. The table includes hundreds of thousands of distinct CDR3 sequences, about 12% detected once. Study conclusions and caveats: Characteristic, it appeared, of ankylosing spondylitis blood was a TCR beta motif of roughly eight highly homologous variants.

The antigens these receptors bind are not known. Sequenced material: blood, either unsorted or a sorted T cell fraction (not recorded which). All receptors come from a male donor with ankylosing spondylitis.

This clonotype was detected a few times. This rearrangement joins TRBV7-2 to TRBJ2-7, with a tentative D call TRBD1 (7 bases). Trimming pared 8 bases from V and 3 bases from J, leaving 14 bases between. The CDR3 extends over 13 amino acids. Germline V lookup: CDR1 SGHTA, CDR2 FQGNSA. CDR3 region: CASAGGQYYEQYF. CDR3 in DNA: TGTGCCAGCGCCGGGGGACAGTACTACGAGCAGTACTTC.

This clonotype was recorded many times. The J gene is TRBJ1-4, the V gene TRBV5-1; 8 nucleotides match TRBD1. After removal of 4 bases from V and 7 bases from J, the junction contained 3 bases not matched to a gene. Germline V gives CDR1 SGHRS, CDR2 YFSETQ. The CDR3 has 13 amino acids. The CDR3 is CASSRDRSEKLFF. CDR3 bases: TGCGCCAGCAGCCGGGACAGGTCTGAAAAACTGTTTTTT.

This clonotype came up a few times. The chain is built from TRBV4-2 and TRBJ1-4; no definite D call. CDR1 LGHNA and CDR2 YNFKEQ come from the germline V gene. V gave up 1 base and J gave up 6 bases, with 9 bases separating them. The CDR3 is 14 residues long. The chain's CDR3 is CASSQGHGDEKLFF. In DNA form, the CDR3 reads TGTGCCAGCAGCCAAGGTCACGGGGATGAAAAACTGTTTTTT.

The chain recombines TRBV15 with TRBJ2-1; TRBD1 or TRBD2 may be the D gene (6 bases each). CDR1 is LNHNV and CDR2 is YYDKDF in the germline V gene (reference sequence). Trimming shortened V by 0 bases and J by 8 bases, and 20 bases separated the two germline ends. The CDR3 runs 17 residues. For the CDR3, the DNA is TGTGCCACCAGCAGAGAACCCCCCGGGGGCGCCCCGGATGAGCAGTTCTTC. Protein: CATSREPPGGAPDEQFF.

The gene calls are TRBV20-1 and TRBJ1-1, with D unresolved. The CDR3 spans 13 residues. CDR1 and CDR2 (germline): DFQATT, SNEGSKA (reference sequence). V gave up 4 bases and J gave up 3 bases, with 12 bases separating them. The CDR3 sequence is CSATDYGDTEAFF. DNA of the CDR3: TGCAGTGCTACGGACTACGGCGACACTGAAGCTTTCTTT.

This chain uses TRBV4-3 with TRBJ2-7; the D gene could be TRBD1 or TRBD2 (5 bases each). Per germline, CDR1 LGHNA and CDR2 YSLEER. The V and J ends lost 4 bases and 0 bases respectively, with 19 bases between them. The CDR3 runs 17 residues. The CDR3 DNA sequence: TGCGCCAGCAGCCTCCAGAGGAGTGGGGGTGGCTCCTACGAGCAGTACTTC. Encoded protein: CASSLQRSGGGSYEQYF.

V gene TRBV7-9 combines with J gene TRBJ2-3; D is possibly TRBD2 (6 bases). CDR1 is SEHNR and CDR2 is FQNEAQ in the germline V gene (reference sequence). V was trimmed by 3 bases and J by 1 base, leaving 11 bases between them. The CDR3 contains 15 residues. The CDR3 reads CASSFSAGRTDTQYF. In DNA form, the CDR3 reads TGTGCCAGCAGCTTTTCGGCGGGACGCACAGATACGCAGTATTTT.

This clonotype was recorded a few times. The chain uses TRBV6-5 and TRBJ1-2; D call uncertain. Germline V lookup: CDR1 MNHEY, CDR2 SVGAGI. V was clipped by 0 bases and J by 5 bases, with 19 bases between them. The CDR3 runs 17 residues. The CDR3 DNA sequence: TGTGCCAGCAGTTACTCCGACGGACCGGCGGGGAGATATGGCTACACCTTC. Translation: CASSYSDGPAGRYGYTF.

The V call is TRBV18, the J call TRBJ2-7; 12 bases are shared with TRBD2. This CDR3 has 16 amino acids. The trim removed 6 bases at V and 3 bases at J, leaving 9 bases unmatched. Germline V gene lookup returns CDR1 KGHSH and CDR2 LQKENI. CDR3 coding DNA: TGTGCCAGCTCCCGACTAGCGGGAGAGGGGTTCTACGAGCAGTACTTC. Protein product: CASSRLAGEGFYEQYF.

The table lists this clonotype with many counts. The chain carries TRBV20-1 and TRBJ1-1; D is uncertain. The CDR3 consists of 13 residues. CDR1 is DFQATT and CDR2 is SNEGSKA in the germline V gene (reference sequence). V was clipped by 0 bases and J by 3 bases, with 8 bases between them. The CDR3 region is CSAREGFHTEAFF. For the CDR3, the DNA is TGCAGTGCTAGAGAGGGGTTTCACACTGAAGCTTTCTTT.

The genes are TRBV20-1 and TRBJ2-1; 11 bases agree with TRBD2. The V gene end was trimmed by 8 bases and the J gene end by 3 bases; junction bases not matched to a gene: 3. The CDR3 is 13 residues long. CDR1 is DFQATT and CDR2 is SNEGSKA in the germline V gene (reference sequence). The CDR3 bases are TGCAGTACCGGGACTAGCGGCTACAATGAGCAGTTCTTC. It is translated as CSTGTSGYNEQFF.

The V gene is TRBV5-1, the J gene TRBJ2-3; 10 bases align to TRBD1. Germline CDR1 reads SGHRS; CDR2 reads YFSETQ. This CDR3 is built from 16 residues. J was trimmed by 2 bases and V by 3 bases; bases with no gene match: 6. The CDR3 reads CASSSGTGVYTDTQYF. CDR3 nucleotide sequence: TGCGCCAGCAGCTCCGGGACAGGGGTGTACACAGATACGCAGTATTTT.

The rearrangement joins TRBV20-1 to TRBJ2-7; 11 bases align to TRBD2. Germline lookup yields CDR1 DFQATT and CDR2 SNEGSKA (reference sequence). V gave up 3 bases and J gave up 6 bases; unmatched junction bases: 10. This CDR3 comprises 15 residues. The CDR3: CSARISGRANGEQYF. The CDR3 region has the DNA TGCAGTGCTAGGATTAGCGGGAGGGCAAACGGCGAGCAGTACTTC.

The genes are TRBV6-2 or TRBV6-3 and TRBJ1-1; no clear D. There are 16 residues in the CDR3. CDR1 MNHEY and CDR2 SVGEGT come from the germline V gene. The V gene lost 0 bases and the J gene lost 1 base, with 12 bases spanning the gap. The CDR3 here is CASSYSSWLANTEAFF. CDR3 in DNA: TGTGCCAGCAGTTACTCGAGCTGGCTGGCGAACACTGAAGCTTTCTTT.

In its sample, this clonotype was seen many times. The genes are TRBV20-1 and TRBJ2-1; D unclear. Per germline, CDR1 DFQATT and CDR2 SNEGSKA (reference sequence). The V end lost 3 bases, the J end lost 2 bases, and 11 bases lay between the germline ends. The CDR3 spans 14 residues. The CDR3: CSARVDRAYNEQFF. Written as DNA, the CDR3 is TGCAGTGCTAGGGTGGACCGCGCCTACAATGAGCAGTTCTTC.

This clonotype has a count of ten or more. The chain has TRBV6-1 and TRBJ1-2, with 11 bases that match TRBD1. Germline trimming cut 5 bases from V and 4 bases from J; bases unmatched to any gene: 12. The germline V gene has CDR1 MNHNS and CDR2 SASEGT. The CDR3 covers 17 residues. The CDR3 sequence: CASSRTGTGGRGYGYTF. The CDR3 DNA follows: TGTGCCAGCAGTCGGACCGGGACAGGGGGAAGGGGCTATGGCTACACCTTC.

This clonotype was found a few times. This chain connects TRBV11-2 to TRBJ2-7; 7 bases line up with TRBD2. This CDR3 is built from 14 residues. The germline gives CDR1 SGHAT, CDR2 FQNNGV. The trim removed 2 bases at V and 6 bases at J, leaving 7 bases unmatched. The CDR3 here is CASSLTAGASEQYF. Written as DNA, the CDR3 is TGTGCCAGCAGCTTAACGGCGGGAGCAAGCGAGCAGTACTTC.

This clonotype has just a few counts. The chain recombines TRBV20-1 with TRBJ2-3; a weak D match, TRBD1 (7 bases). V was trimmed by 0 bases and J by 1 base, leaving 11 bases between them. The germline V gene has CDR1 DFQATT and CDR2 SNEGSKA (reference sequence). This CDR3 is 15 amino acids long. The CDR3 bases are TGCAGTGCTAGAGAGGAGGGGGCTGGCACAGATACGCAGTATTTT. Amino acids: CSAREEGAGTDTQYF.

This sequence joins TRBV28 and TRBJ2-3; 12 nucleotides align to TRBD2. Germline V gene lookup returns CDR1 MDHEN and CDR2 SYDVKM. The CDR3 covers 17 residues. Trimming cost V 5 bases and J 1 base; bases outside gene matches: 7. The CDR3 nucleotides read TGTGCCAGCAGTCAGGGACTAGCGGGCCTAGGCACAGATACGCAGTATTTT. Translation: CASSQGLAGLGTDTQYF.

In its sample, this clonotype was seen a few times. The chain couples TRBV9 to TRBJ2-1; D is unresolved. The CDR3 is 14 residues long. Germline V CDR1 and CDR2: SGDLS, YYNGEE. V shed 0 bases and J shed 6 bases, with 10 bases lying between them. The CDR3 nucleotides are TGTGCCAGCAGCGTAGGTGGTAGAACCAATGAGCAGTTCTTC. Its translation is CASSVGGRTNEQFF. Full variable domain (remainder filled in from reference TRBV9 and TRBJ2-1): DSGVTQTPKHLITATGQRVTLRCSPRSGDLSVYWYQQSLDQGLQFLIQYYNGEERAKGNILERFSAQQFPDLHSELNLSSLELGDSALYFCASSVGGRTNEQFFGPGTRLTVL.

V is TRBV7-9 and J is TRBJ2-3; D gene unclear. Deletions cut 0 bases from V and 3 bases from J, with 10 bases between. This CDR3 comprises 15 residues. In germline, CDR1 is SEHNR, CDR2 FQNEAQ (reference sequence). CDR3 loop: CASSLARGRTDTQYF. The DNA for the CDR3 is TGTGCCAGCAGCTTAGCGAGAGGCCGGACAGATACGCAGTATTTT.

This chain joins TRBV7-9 and TRBJ1-1; no clear D gene. CDR1 and CDR2 (germline): SEHNR, FQNEAQ (reference sequence). The CDR3 contains 14 residues. The V gene lost 4 bases and the J gene lost 3 bases, with 12 bases spanning the gap. CDR3 bases: TGTGCCAGCAGCTCTACAGCGGGGTACACTGAAGCTTTCTTT. Translating it yields CASSSTAGYTEAFF.

This clonotype was observed many times. The genes are TRBV20-1 and TRBJ1-1, with 7 bases fitting TRBD1. Germline V lookup: CDR1 DFQATT, CDR2 SNEGSKA (reference sequence). The CDR3 is made up of 14 amino acids. Trimming cost V 3 bases and J 4 bases; bases outside gene matches: 8. The CDR3 sequence is CSARRDSTGTEAFF. The CDR3 DNA sequence: TGCAGTGCTAGGAGGGACAGTACGGGCACTGAAGCTTTCTTT.